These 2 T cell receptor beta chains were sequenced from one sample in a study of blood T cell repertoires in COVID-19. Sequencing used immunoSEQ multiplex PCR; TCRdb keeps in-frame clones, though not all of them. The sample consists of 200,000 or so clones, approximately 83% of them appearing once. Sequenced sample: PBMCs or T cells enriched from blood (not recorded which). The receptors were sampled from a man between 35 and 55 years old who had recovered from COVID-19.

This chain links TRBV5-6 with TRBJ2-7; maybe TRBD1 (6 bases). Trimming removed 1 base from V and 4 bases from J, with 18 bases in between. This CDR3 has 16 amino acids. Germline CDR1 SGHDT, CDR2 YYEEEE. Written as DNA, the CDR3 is TGTGCCAGCAGCTTGTTGGGGGCGATAAAAGTTTACGAGCAGTACTTC. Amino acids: CASSLLGAIKVYEQYF.

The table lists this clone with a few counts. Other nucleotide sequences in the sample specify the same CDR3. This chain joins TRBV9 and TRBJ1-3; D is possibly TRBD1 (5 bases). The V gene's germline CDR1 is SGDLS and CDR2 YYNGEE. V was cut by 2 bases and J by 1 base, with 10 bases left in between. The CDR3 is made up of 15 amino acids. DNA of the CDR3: TGTGCCAGCAGCGTCGTTGGGGGGTCTGGAAACACCATATATTTT. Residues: CASSVVGGSGNTIYF.